These T cell receptor beta chains were read from a single sample in a study of regulatory T cells in long-lasting Graves disease. One entry per CDR3 protein results from TCRdb running MiXCR on the multiplex PCR reads. The sample shows roughly 400,000 distinct CDR3 sequences, around 21% of them seen only once. The source material was peripheral blood mononuclear cells (PBMCs), sampled when the disease was refractory, from a patient treated with antithyroid drugs. All receptors derive from a female donor with Graves disease. CDR3s include the opening cysteine and the closing phenylalanine or tryptophan. A D gene is named only where the DNA matches it firmly. The size of a clone is reported for some rows only, either as once, few or many, or as a class for expanded clones.

J,size,V,D,CDR3,DNA
TRBJ2-7,many,TRBV10-1,NA,CASSRDNYEQYF,TGCGCCAGCAGCCGGGACAACTACGAGCAGTACTTC
TRBJ1-3,few,TRBV5-1,TRBD1,CASSRTGDSGNTIYF,TGCGCCAGCAGTCGGACAGGGGACTCTGGAAACACCATATATTTT
TRBJ2-5,many,TRBV10-1,NA,CASSETPQETQYF,TGCGCCAGCAGTGAGACTCCCCAAGAGACCCAGTACTTC
TRBJ1-5,few,TRBV5-1,TRBD1,CASSPGTGWRQPQHF,TGCGCCAGCAGCCCGGGGACAGGGTGGCGGCAGCCCCAGCATTTT
TRBJ1-1,few,TRBV20-1,NA,CSARDLGGQYTEAFF,TGCAGTGCTAGAGATTTGGGAGGACAGTACACTGAAGCTTTCTTT
TRBJ1-6,many,TRBV20-1,NA,CSARGQTNRVPSANSPLHF,TGCAGTGCTAGAGGCCAGACCAACAGGGTCCCAAGTGCGAATTCACCCCTCCACTTT
TRBJ1-5,NA,TRBV19,NA,CASSRREYSNQPQHF,TGTGCCAGTAGTCGCCGGGAGTATAGCAATCAGCCCCAGCATTTT
TRBJ1-1,NA,TRBV5-1,NA,CTSSNYPRATEAFF,TGCACCAGCAGCAACTACCCTCGGGCCACTGAAGCTTTCTTT
TRBJ1-1,NA,TRBV19,TRBD1,CASSIPTGGLNTEAFF,TGTGCCAGTAGTATACCGACAGGGGGCTTGAACACTGAAGCTTTCTTT
TRBJ1-2,many,TRBV28,TRBD1,CASSLPGQGGFGYTF,TGTGCCAGCAGTTTGCCGGGACAGGGGGGCTTCGGCTACACCTTC
TRBJ2-5,many,TRBV28,TRBD2,CASRPYLLAGGPLSETQYF,TGTGCCAGCAGACCCTATCTCTTAGCGGGAGGGCCGCTGTCGGAGACCCAGTACTTC
TRBJ2-7,NA,TRBV29-1,NA,CSVNAGTGGLSYEQYF,TGCAGCGTTAATGCAGGGACCGGGGGTTTGTCCTACGAGCAGTACTTC
TRBJ1-2,few,TRBV10-3,TRBD1,CAISETGGAGNYGYTF,TGTGCCATCAGTGAGACAGGGGGCGCCGGTAACTATGGCTACACCTTC
TRBJ2-5,once,TRBV5-1,TRBD2,CASTQREGVGETQYF,TGCGCCAGCACCCAGCGGGAGGGAGTTGGAGAGACCCAGTACTTC
TRBJ1-2,many,TRBV6-2/TRBV6-3,NA,CASSRGRAYGYTF,TGTGCCAGCTCCAGGGGCCGTGCGTATGGCTACACCTTC
TRBJ2-5,NA,TRBV20-1,TRBD1,CSARDGQGVSETQYF,TGCAGTGCTAGAGATGGACAGGGGGTGTCAGAGACCCAGTACTTC
TRBJ2-5,few,TRBV19,NA,CASRSPTGGSQETQYF,TGTGCCAGTAGGAGCCCGACAGGAGGGTCCCAAGAGACCCAGTACTTC
TRBJ2-7,NA,TRBV20-1,TRBD2,CRNREGQGYEQYF,TGCAGAAATAGGGAGGGCCAAGGCTACGAGCAGTACTTC
TRBJ1-1,few,TRBV20-1,NA,CSARDQQNTEAFF,TGCAGTGCTAGAGATCAACAAAACACTGAAGCTTTCTTT
TRBJ1-1,NA,TRBV20-1,NA,CSARSMVGNTEAFF,TGCAGTGCCAGGAGTATGGTGGGGAACACTGAAGCTTTCTTT
TRBJ1-1,few,TRBV19,TRBD1,CASSGRQGYRPEAFF,TGTGCCAGTAGTGGACGACAGGGGTACCGCCCTGAAGCTTTCTTT
TRBJ2-7,NA,TRBV28,NA,CASRTSGGWSSYEQYF,TGTGCCAGCAGAACCTCTGGCGGGTGGAGCTCCTACGAGCAGTACTTC
TRBJ1-4,few,TRBV6-1,NA,CANSEFGEVGEKLFF,TGTGCCAACAGTGAGTTCGGGGAGGTGGGTGAAAAACTGTTTTTT
TRBJ2-7,many,TRBV12-3/TRBV12-4,NA,CASSPSGAYEQYF,TGTGCCAGCAGCCCATCCGGGGCCTACGAGCAGTACTTC
TRBJ1-4,NA,TRBV5-1,NA,CASSYSIGTGEKLFF,TGCGCCAGCAGCTACTCGATTGGGACTGGTGAAAAACTGTTTTTT
TRBJ2-5,many,TRBV28,NA,CASSLSGRGPETQYF,TGTGCCAGCAGTTTAAGTGGCAGGGGACCTGAGACCCAGTACTTC
TRBJ1-1,NA,TRBV19,TRBD1,CASSKRVGQIEAFF,TGTGCCAGTAGTAAACGAGTGGGACAGATCGAAGCTTTCTTT
TRBJ2-7,NA,TRBV5-1,NA,CASSLEAVSYEQYF,TGCGCCAGCAGCTTGGAAGCGGTTTCCTACGAGCAGTACTTC
TRBJ1-1,NA,TRBV30,TRBD1,CARMTGDFHTEAFF,TGTGCCAGGATGACAGGGGACTTTCACACTGAAGCTTTCTTT
TRBJ2-7,NA,TRBV20-1,NA,CSARESGPSHEQYF,TGCAGTGCTAGAGAGAGCGGGCCCTCCCACGAGCAGTACTTC
TRBJ2-7,NA,TRBV28,TRBD1,CASSFSGQGRYEQYF,TGTGCCAGCAGTTTTTCCGGACAGGGTCGGTACGAGCAGTACTTC
TRBJ2-2,few,TRBV28,NA,CASSLLPVSIPGELFF,TGTGCCAGCAGTTTACTCCCTGTTTCCATTCCCGGGGAGCTGTTTTTT
TRBJ2-5,many,TRBV5-6,TRBD1,CASSLTGQLAETQYF,TGTGCCAGCAGCTTAACGGGACAGCTCGCAGAGACCCAGTACTTC
TRBJ2-3,few,TRBV6-1,TRBD1,CASSAGTGRSNTQYF,TGTGCCAGCAGTGCCGGGACAGGAAGATCCAATACGCAGTATTTT
TRBJ2-7,many,TRBV6-1,TRBD1,CASSSTGGGIYEQYF,TGTGCCAGCAGCTCAACAGGGGGTGGTATCTACGAGCAGTACTTC
TRBJ2-3,NA,TRBV29-1,NA,CSVEESLALTDTQYF,TGCAGCGTTGAAGAGAGTCTAGCGCTCACAGATACGCAGTATTTT
TRBJ2-7,NA,TRBV7-2,NA,CASSSDSGPYEQYF,TGTGCCAGCAGCTCTGATAGCGGCCCCTACGAGCAGTACTTC
TRBJ1-1,NA,TRBV13,TRBD1,CASSGGTGMNTEAFF,TGTGCCAGCAGCGGGGGGACAGGGATGAACACTGAAGCTTTCTTT
TRBJ2-1,NA,TRBV28,TRBD2,CASRQLAGGDQGEQFF,TGTGCCAGCAGACAACTAGCGGGAGGAGATCAGGGTGAGCAGTTCTTC